This T cell receptor (beta chain) was recovered during a study of cytomegalovirus exposure and HLA in healthy donors. Study-wide points: Likely technical artifact: a cluster of highly shared sequence variants. The sole available immune exposure information was CMV serostatus.

V lost 3 bases to trimming and J lost 6 bases, with 14 bases between them. Germline CDR1 and CDR2: MRHNA and SNTAGT. The CDR3 is 14 residues long. As to this clone: What it binds is not known.

This PCR relied on a set of 60 Vbeta primers and 13 Jbeta primers. Libraries were prepared by immunoSEQ multiplex PCR; TCRdb keeps only in-frame clonotypes and omits some of them. The sample table sets out roughly 75,000 clones. This sequence was found in a boy aged 10-17 years in good health and CMV-seronegative. Specimen: PBMCs. V and J are TRBV6-4 and TRBJ1-2; maybe TRBD1 (5 bases). The CDR3 reads CASSEFGQGDGYTF. CDR3 bases: TGTGCCAGCAGTGAGTTCGGGCAGGGCGATGGCTACACCTTC.